This is a list of T cell receptor beta chains from one sample in a study of human T cells and chemical hapten exposure. TCRdb passed the RACE reads through MiXCR, listing each CDR3 protein once. This sample yields about 89,000 distinct CDR3 sequences, of which 13% are seen a single time; roughly 5.7% belongs to the top ten. Sequencing used whole blood, obtained in connection with sensitization to the hapten diphenylcyclopropenone (DPC). These receptors came from a woman in her forties or fifties with alopecia areata. Some clones in this sample may be carry-over from other donors' samples. Both conserved end residues are part of each CDR3. A D gene is named only where the DNA matches it firmly. Clone size appears in some rows only: once, few, many, or a class for an expanded clone.

V gene,clone size,D gene,J gene,CDR3 protein,CDR3 DNA
TRBV11-2,few,NA,TRBJ1-6,CASSLGQNSPLHF,TGTGCCAGCAGCTTAGGGCAGAATTCACCCCTCCACTTT
TRBV5-1,many,NA,TRBJ2-2,CASSYRSGGELFF,TGCGCCAGCAGCTACCGGTCGGGCGGGGAGCTGTTTTTT
TRBV11-2,NA,NA,TRBJ2-2,CASSFRASGGELFF,TGTGCCAGCAGCTTTAGGGCCTCCGGCGGGGAGCTGTTTTTT
TRBV29-1,many,NA,TRBJ2-3,CSVLGSTDTQYF,TGCAGCGTTCTCGGCAGCACAGATACGCAGTATTTT
TRBV18,many,NA,TRBJ2-1,CASSPPIIGGSYNEQFF,TGTGCCAGCTCACCACCTATAATAGGGGGTTCCTACAATGAGCAGTTCTTC
TRBV10-2,many,NA,TRBJ2-1,CASSESAGSYNEQFF,TGCGCCAGCAGTGAGTCGGCAGGGTCCTACAATGAGCAGTTCTTC
TRBV29-1,few,TRBD1,TRBJ1-4,CSVTGAENEKLFF,TGCAGCGTCACAGGGGCGGAGAATGAAAAACTGTTTTTT
TRBV10-3,few,TRBD1,TRBJ2-1,CAITGQGSEQFF,TGTGCCATCACCGGACAGGGGTCTGAGCAGTTCTTC
TRBV12-3/TRBV12-4,few,NA,TRBJ2-5,CASSLSPDSLGTQYF,TGTGCCAGCAGTTTATCGCCCGACTCGCTGGGGACCCAGTACTTC
TRBV21-1,NA,NA,TRBJ2-5,CASSKEEAVHETQYF,TGTGCCAGCAGCAAAGAAGAGGCGGTTCACGAGACCCAGTACTTC
TRBV11-2,NA,TRBD2,TRBJ2-5,CASSLAGTSGRQTQYF,TGTGCCAGCAGCTTAGCCGGGACTAGCGGGAGGCAGACCCAGTACTTC
TRBV28,many,NA,TRBJ1-5,CASSQGHSNQPQHF,TGTGCCAGCAGCCAGGGACACAGCAATCAGCCCCAGCATTTT
TRBV11-2,few,NA,TRBJ1-6,CASSPLGASNSPLHF,TGTGCCAGCAGCCCCCTTGGGGCCTCGAATTCACCCCTCCACTTT
TRBV5-5,NA,NA,TRBJ1-4,CASSLGSTNEKLFF,TGTGCCAGCAGCTTGGGCTCGACTAATGAAAAACTGTTTTTT
TRBV13,NA,NA,TRBJ2-3,CASSLIGAPGDTQYF,TGTGCCAGCAGCTTAATTGGCGCCCCCGGGGATACGCAGTATTTT
TRBV20-1,NA,TRBD2,TRBJ2-1,CSARGLAGVYNEQFF,TGCAGTGCTAGAGGGCTAGCGGGTGTCTACAATGAGCAGTTCTTC
TRBV5-8,few,NA,TRBJ2-6,CASNLGRGGGANVLTF,TGTGCCAGCAACCTGGGGCGCGGCGGAGGGGCCAACGTCCTGACTTTC
TRBV4-2,NA,TRBD2,TRBJ2-1,CASSAGLAGGAIYNEQFF,TGTGCCAGCAGCGCGGGACTAGCGGGAGGGGCTATCTACAATGAGCAGTTCTTC
TRBV11-2,NA,NA,TRBJ2-1,CASSLERTGYNEQFF,TGTGCCAGCAGCTTAGAGAGGACTGGATACAATGAGCAGTTCTTC
TRBV19,few,TRBD2,TRBJ2-2,CASSAGGGTGELFF,TGTGCCAGTAGTGCGGGAGGCGGAACCGGGGAGCTGTTTTTT
TRBV7-8,few,NA,TRBJ2-7,CASSLVGQGPYEQYF,TGTGCCAGCAGCTTAGTTGGGCAGGGTCCATACGAGCAGTACTTC
TRBV12-3/TRBV12-4,few,TRBD2,TRBJ2-3,CASSLHDSGAQYF,TGTGCCAGCAGCCTACATGACAGCGGGGCGCAGTATTTT
TRBV7-8,NA,NA,TRBJ1-1,CASSLGGVSTEAFF,TGTGCCAGCAGCTTAGGGGGCGTGAGCACTGAAGCTTTCTTT
TRBV29-1,few,NA,TRBJ2-1,CSVGRDNEQFF,TGCAGCGTTGGGCGGGACAATGAGCAGTTCTTC
TRBV2,few,TRBD1,TRBJ2-7,CASRERQGAEGQYF,TGTGCCAGCAGGGAACGACAGGGGGCGGAAGGGCAGTACTTC
TRBV29-1,few,NA,TRBJ1-2,CSGGDDYGYTF,TGCAGCGGGGGAGATGACTATGGCTACACCTTC
TRBV9,NA,NA,TRBJ2-7,CASSVGAPQGEQYF,TGTGCCAGCAGCGTAGGGGCTCCCCAGGGGGAGCAGTACTTC
TRBV7-9,many,NA,TRBJ1-1,CASSHIFKGTEAFF,TGTGCCAGCAGCCACATCTTTAAGGGCACTGAAGCTTTCTTT
TRBV3-1,NA,NA,TRBJ1-1,CASRAHTEAFF,TGTGCCAGCAGGGCCCACACTGAAGCTTTCTTT
TRBV10-2,many,NA,TRBJ2-7,CASSESAALSYEQYF,TGCGCCAGCAGTGAGAGCGCAGCCCTATCCTACGAGCAGTACTTC
TRBV7-3,NA,NA,TRBJ2-2,CASSLMASPNTGELFF,TGTGCCAGCAGCTTAATGGCTAGCCCGAACACCGGGGAGCTGTTTTTT
TRBV2,many,NA,TRBJ2-3,CASGLGSLTDTQYF,TGTGCCAGCGGCTTAGGATCACTCACAGATACGCAGTATTTT
TRBV7-2,few,NA,TRBJ1-1,CASSLTGGGTEAFF,TGTGCCAGCAGCTTGACTGGAGGAGGCACTGAAGCTTTCTTT
TRBV3-1,NA,NA,TRBJ2-5,CASSQDAVRMETQYF,TGTGCCAGCAGCCAAGACGCGGTCCGTATGGAGACCCAGTACTTC
TRBV28,many,NA,TRBJ1-6,CASSFGGNSPLHF,TGTGCCAGCAGTTTCGGAGGGAATTCACCCCTCCACTTT
TRBV20-1,NA,NA,TRBJ2-3,CSAREGTDTQYF,TGCAGTGCTAGAGAAGGCACAGATACGCAGTATTTT
TRBV7-8,few,TRBD1,TRBJ2-7,CASSLGTEPVYEQYF,TGTGCCAGCAGTCTAGGGACAGAACCCGTCTACGAGCAGTACTTC
TRBV9,NA,NA,TRBJ2-7,CASSVTSGGYEQYF,TGTGCCAGCAGCGTCACGTCCGGGGGTTACGAGCAGTACTTC
TRBV20-1,NA,NA,TRBJ1-5,CSASPTASNQPQHF,TGCAGTGCTAGCCCGACGGCTAGCAATCAGCCCCAGCATTTT
TRBV3-1,few,TRBD1,TRBJ1-1,CASSRSDRASEAFF,TGTGCCAGCAGCCGTTCGGACAGGGCCTCTGAAGCTTTCTTT
TRBV18,few,NA,TRBJ1-1,CASSPPGVFTEAFF,TGTGCCAGCTCACCCCCCGGGGTCTTCACTGAAGCTTTCTTT
TRBV7-2,few,TRBD2,TRBJ2-3,CASSSGLAGPDTQYF,TGTGCCAGCAGCTCCGGACTAGCGGGACCAGATACGCAGTATTTT
TRBV3-1,NA,NA,TRBJ2-1,CASSRTARDNEQFF,TGTGCCAGCAGCCGGACAGCCAGGGACAATGAGCAGTTCTTC
TRBV9,NA,NA,TRBJ1-2,CASSVGSSYGYTF,TGTGCCAGCAGCGTAGGGTCCAGCTATGGCTACACCTTC
TRBV27,NA,NA,TRBJ2-1,CASTFGSSYNEQFF,TGTGCCAGCACTTTCGGAAGCTCCTACAATGAGCAGTTCTTC
TRBV18,few,NA,TRBJ2-1,CASSLSTRSSYNEQFF,TGTGCCAGCTCACTATCCACGAGGAGCTCCTACAATGAGCAGTTCTTC
TRBV30,NA,NA,TRBJ1-6,CAWKRQRTNSPLHF,TGTGCCTGGAAAAGACAGAGAACTAATTCACCCCTCCACTTT
TRBV6-6,few,NA,TRBJ2-3,CASRPRFSTDTQYF,TGTGCCAGCAGGCCTCGATTTTCCACAGATACGCAGTATTTT
TRBV4-2,few,NA,TRBJ2-1,CASSQDPSSPGEQFF,TGTGCCAGCAGCCAAGATCCATCTAGCCCAGGAGAGCAGTTCTTC
TRBV5-1,few,NA,TRBJ1-6,CASSPEYQLNSPLHF,TGCGCCAGCAGCCCGGAGTACCAGCTCAATTCACCCCTCCACTTT
TRBV11-2,NA,TRBD2,TRBJ2-7,CASSPQSGRGHEQYF,TGTGCCAGCAGCCCTCAAAGCGGGAGGGGCCACGAGCAGTACTTC
TRBV12-3/TRBV12-4,few,TRBD1,TRBJ1-2,CASSLTGGVSGYTF,TGTGCCAGCAGTTTGACAGGGGGCGTTTCGGGCTACACCTTC
TRBV19,many,NA,TRBJ2-2,CASSNTAVRELFF,TGTGCCAGTAGTAACACTGCGGTGAGGGAGCTGTTTTTT
TRBV9,few,NA,TRBJ2-5,CASSVAPGSTRDQYF,TGTGCCAGCAGCGTAGCCCCGGGGTCGACTCGGGACCAGTACTTC
TRBV12-3/TRBV12-4,NA,NA,TRBJ2-7,CASRPGRNSYEQYF,TGTGCCAGCAGACCGGGACGGAACTCCTACGAGCAGTACTTC
TRBV6-5,few,NA,TRBJ1-4,CASSGGEKLFF,TGTGCCAGCAGTGGAGGCGAAAAACTGTTTTTT
TRBV12-3/TRBV12-4,many,NA,TRBJ1-2,CASSSPEGYGYTF,TGTGCCAGCAGTTCCCCGGAGGGCTATGGCTACACCTTC